Reported below is one T cell receptor (beta chain). Germline V gene data show CDR1 as SGHRS and CDR2 as YFSETQ. V shed 1 base and J shed 4 bases, with 11 bases lying between them. The CDR3 has 14 amino acids. The entry originates in a study of blood T cell repertoires in COVID-19. The wider study: Both acute and convalescent COVID-19 samples were obtained from the United States, Italy and Spain. In each case, the material was cDNA or gDNA derived from T cells, B-cell-depleted T cells, or PBMCs.

Using immunoSEQ multiplex PCR, the repertoire was profiled, and TCRdb retains in-frame clones only, with some absent. The profile covers 300,000 to 400,000 clones, with about 88% appearing a single time and around 2.5% taken by the ten largest. Self-reported history from a screening survey and questionnaire set each donor's cohort. Material for sequencing was PBMCs or T cells enriched from blood (not recorded which). V and J are TRBV5-1 and TRBJ1-1; D not certain. The TCR sequence derives from a man between 60 and 70 years old who had recovered from COVID-19. CDR3 region: CASSLYLGTTEAFF. The CDR3 region has the DNA TGCGCCAGCAGCTTGTATCTGGGCACCACTGAAGCTTTCTTT.